This TCR beta chain was retrieved from a study of blood T cell repertoires in COVID-19. The CDR3 has 13 amino acids. V gave up 0 bases and J gave up 8 bases, with 11 bases separating them. CDR1 and CDR2 from the germline V gene are SGHRS and YFSETQ. The assay was immunoSEQ multiplex PCR, and TCRdb's table has in-frame clones only and misses some. The table has hundreds of thousands of clones, about 90% seen once. V usage is TRBV5-1 and J usage is TRBJ1-2; the D is unclear. This receptor was identified in a man aged 18 to 30 with COVID-19, enrolled during active disease. Input material: peripheral blood. The CDR3 reads CASSLEGSGGYTF. The DNA of the CDR3 is TGCGCCAGCAGCTTGGAGGGAAGCGGAGGCTACACCTTC.